These 28 T cell receptor beta chains originate from one sample sequenced in a study of blood T cell repertoires in COVID-19. Produced via immunoSEQ multiplex PCR; TCRdb's table is partial and in-frame only. The sample has some 450,000 clones, approximately 90% seen once. Material for sequencing was peripheral blood. All receptors derive from a woman aged 45-59 years with COVID-19, enrolled during active disease.

V gene TRBV7-2 combines with J gene TRBJ1-2, with D tentatively TRBD1 (5 bases). From germline, CDR1 is SGHTA and CDR2 FQGNSA. The CDR3 extends over 12 amino acids. V was shortened by 7 bases and J by 6 bases, with 12 bases between the two germline ends. The CDR3 DNA sequence: TGTGCCAGCATAGCCACAGGCCATGGCTACACCTTC. Protein product: CASIATGHGYTF.

For this clone: The same CDR3 can be traced to other DNA sequences in this sample. The chain is built from TRBV29-1 and TRBJ1-1; D might be TRBD1 (6 bases). This CDR3 is 12 amino acids long. Germline values: CDR1 SQVTM, CDR2 ANQGSEA. V was shortened by 6 bases and J by 2 bases, with 10 bases between the two germline ends. This CDR3 reads CSVGGGNTEAFF. In DNA, the CDR3 is TGCAGCGTGGGAGGGGGAAACACTGAAGCTTTCTTT.

The chain combines TRBV7-9 with TRBJ2-7; 12 bases fit TRBD2. V lost 5 bases, J lost 0 bases, and 2 bases stayed unmatched. The CDR3 runs 15 residues. Germline values: CDR1 SEHNR, CDR2 FQNEAQ (reference sequence). CDR3 amino acids: CASSRTSGDSYEQYF. The CDR3 DNA reads TGTGCCAGCAGCCGGACTAGCGGGGACTCCTACGAGCAGTACTTC.

This clone occurred once. The chain has TRBV27 and TRBJ2-5; 7 nucleotides line up with TRBD1. Trimming at V came to 6 bases and at J to 7 bases, leaving 20 bases not matched to a gene. The CDR3 is made up of 17 amino acids. Germline V lookup: CDR1 MNHEY, CDR2 SMNVEV (reference sequence). The CDR3 DNA reads as TGTGCCAGCAGCCCGTTGGTTGGGACAGAGTTATGGGGGACCCAGTACTTC. As protein: CASSPLVGTELWGTQYF.

The gene calls are TRBV27 and TRBJ2-2; 10 bases align to TRBD2. Germline trimming cut 8 bases from V and 1 base from J; bases unmatched to any gene: 4. Germline values: CDR1 MNHEY, CDR2 SMNVEV (reference sequence). The CDR3 extends over 15 amino acids. The CDR3 protein is CASQGLAKNTGELFF. DNA of the CDR3: TGTGCCAGCCAGGGACTAGCGAAGAACACCGGGGAGCTGTTTTTT.

This chain uses TRBV28 with TRBJ1-5; tentative D call: TRBD1 (6 bases). Deletions cut 3 bases from V and 4 bases from J, with 10 bases between. Germline V gives CDR1 MDHEN, CDR2 SYDVKM. This CDR3 spans 14 amino acids. The CDR3 DNA reads as TGTGCCAGCAGTTTCACAGGGACGAATCAGCCCCAGCATTTT. The encoded protein is CASSFTGTNQPQHF.

About this clone: The same CDR3 can be traced to other DNA sequences in this sample. The chain has TRBV4-1 and TRBJ2-7, with 10 bases identical to TRBD1. Per germline, CDR1 MGHRA and CDR2 YSYEKL. V trimming: 4 bases; J trimming: 2 bases; junction bases outside the gene matches: 8. The CDR3 contains 16 residues. The CDR3 DNA follows: TGCGCCAGCAGCCGACAGACCGGGACAGGGGCCTACGAGCAGTACTTC. Translation gives CASSRQTGTGAYEQYF.

Regarding this clone: Other DNA sequences within the sample encode an identical CDR3. The V call is TRBV5-1, the J call TRBJ1-1; D gene unclear. This CDR3 spans 12 amino acids. The ends were cut back, 5 bases at V and 1 base at J, with 6 bases in the middle. Germline V gene sequence: CDR1 SGHRS, CDR2 YFSETQ. The CDR3: CASRGGNTEAFF. CDR3 in DNA: TGCGCCAGCAGGGGAGGGAACACTGAAGCTTTCTTT.

This clone was observed a single time. The genes are TRBV12-3 or TRBV12-4 and TRBJ1-2, with TRBD1 matching 7 bases. This CDR3 region has 13 residues. The junction had 7 bases not matched to a gene; V was cut back by 5 bases and J by 7 bases. The DNA for the CDR3 is TGTGCCAGCAGTCTAGACAGGGCCGGTGGCTACACCTTC. The encoded protein is CASSLDRAGGYTF.

The chain's CDR3 is CASQLDQNTEAFF. CDR3 nucleotide sequence: TGTGCCAGCCAGCTAGACCAGAACACTGAAGCTTTCTTT. V is TRBV6-4 and J is TRBJ1-1; unclear D gene. Germline-derived CDR1 and CDR2 are MRHNA and SNTAGT. Trimming pared 8 bases from V and 1 base from J, leaving 11 bases between. The CDR3 length is 13 residues.

The chain carries TRBV28 and TRBJ1-2; no clear D. Trimming took 3 bases from V and 3 from J, leaving 14 bases between them. This CDR3 spans 15 amino acids. Germline CDR1 MDHEN, CDR2 SYDVKM. The CDR3 coding sequence is TGTGCCAGCAGTTTGCGAGGCAGACTGGACTATGGCTACACCTTC. This sequence encodes CASSLRGRLDYGYTF.

The chain links TRBV5-1 to TRBJ2-1; TRBD2 matches at 8 bases. Trimming took 4 bases from V and 6 from J; bases not matched to a gene: 6. In germline, CDR1 is SGHRS, CDR2 YFSETQ. The CDR3 is 14 residues long. The CDR3 nucleotides are TGCGCCAGCAGCCCGGACCGGGGGGGCAATGAGCAGTTCTTC. It codes for CASSPDRGGNEQFF.

The chain links TRBV4-1 to TRBJ2-3; D is possibly TRBD2 (6 bases). Germline values: CDR1 MGHRA, CDR2 YSYEKL. The CDR3 has 15 residues. The V end lost 4 bases, the J end lost 2 bases, and 13 bases lay between the germline ends. The CDR3 reads CASSRLGLTTDTQYF. In DNA form, the CDR3 reads TGCGCCAGCAGCCGACTGGGACTCACCACAGATACGCAGTATTTT.

A single count supports this clone. The chain has TRBV19 and TRBJ2-5; D gene ambiguous. The V gene lost 3 bases and the J gene lost 4 bases, with 9 bases spanning the gap. The CDR3 spans 13 residues. Germline assignment: CDR1 LNHDA and CDR2 SQIVND (reference sequence). CDR3 coding DNA: TGTGCCAGTAGTATCAGTCACCGAGAGACCCAGTACTTC. Translating it yields CASSISHRETQYF.

The chain is built from TRBV18 and TRBJ2-3, with 16 bases identical to TRBD2. In germline, CDR1 is KGHSH, CDR2 LQKENI. The CDR3 runs 16 residues. J was trimmed by 4 bases and V by 6 bases; bases with no gene match: 4. Here the CDR3 reads CASSPGTSGGADTQYF. As DNA, the CDR3 is TGTGCCAGCTCTCCCGGGACTAGCGGGGGGGCAGATACGCAGTATTTT.

The chain couples TRBV2 to TRBJ2-1, with 14 positions matching TRBD2. The CDR3 sequence is 17 residues long. The germline V gene encodes CDR1 SNHLY and CDR2 FYNNEI. Trimming cost V 5 bases and J 3 bases; bases outside gene matches: 6. CDR3 bases: TGTGCCAGCAGTCTCGGACTAGCGGGGGGCCACTACAATGAGCAGTTCTTC. Amino acids: CASSLGLAGGHYNEQFF.

This clone was seen only once. DNA for the CDR3: TGTGCCAGCAGTCCTAGGCTCTATGGGGCCAACGTCCTGACTTTC. This sequence encodes CASSPRLYGANVLTF. This chain joins TRBV3-1 (or the pseudogene TRBV3-2) and TRBJ2-6, with D unclear. The CDR3 runs to 15 residues. The V end was cut by 6 bases, the J end by 3 bases, with 12 bases between. Germline V CDR1 and CDR2: LGHDT, YNNKEL (reference sequence).

The V gene is TRBV6-5, the J gene TRBJ2-3; possibly TRBD1 for D (5 bases). The CDR3 is 14 residues long. The germline V and J ends were trimmed by 6 bases and 0 bases, with 10 bases remaining between them. Germline V gene lookup returns CDR1 MNHEY and CDR2 SVGAGI. CDR3 nucleotide sequence: TGTGCCAGCAGGCAGGGTCCTAGCACAGATACGCAGTATTTT. Translating gives CASRQGPSTDTQYF.

The chain recombines TRBV19 with TRBJ2-5, with TRBD2 as a possible D gene (6 bases). V shed 1 base and J shed 5 bases, with 14 bases lying between them. The length of the CDR3 is 15 residues. Germline V gives CDR1 LNHDA, CDR2 SQIVND (reference sequence). The CDR3 loop is CASSIAGTSGETQYF. Here the CDR3 DNA reads TGTGCCAGTAGTATAGCTGGGACTTCGGGGGAGACCCAGTACTTC.

The chain employs TRBV7-9 and TRBJ1-2; TRBD1 matches at 9 bases. Unmatched junction bases numbered 3, after V lost 4 bases and J lost 6 bases. This CDR3 region has 13 residues. Germline CDR1 SEHNR, CDR2 FQNEAQ (reference sequence). The CDR3 protein is CASSSRDRDGYTF. CDR3 in DNA: TGTGCCAGCAGCTCCCGGGACAGGGATGGCTACACCTTC.

This clone has more than one count but fewer than ten. The CDR3 reads CAISESTGGQGNTIYF. CDR3 DNA: TGTGCCATCAGTGAATCCACAGGGGGCCAGGGAAACACCATATATTTT. J is TRBJ1-3 and V is TRBV10-3, with 9 positions matching TRBD1. The J segment lost 4 bases and the V segment lost 3 bases, leaving 7 bases of the junction unmatched. CDR3 length: 16 residues. CDR1 is ENHRY and CDR2 is SYGVKD in the germline V gene.

V gene TRBV2 combines with J gene TRBJ1-2; no clear D. Trimming cost V 4 bases and J 5 bases, with 14 bases left between them. The CDR3 spans 14 residues. Germline V lookup: CDR1 SNHLY, CDR2 FYNNEI. The CDR3 here is CASSVGRKGYGYTF. The CDR3 DNA follows: TGTGCCAGCAGTGTAGGGAGGAAGGGATATGGCTACACCTTC.

This chain joins TRBV25-1 and TRBJ1-2; D perhaps matches TRBD1 (6 bases). Germline V gene sequence: CDR1 MGHDK, CDR2 SYGVNS. Trimming stripped 2 bases from V and 2 bases from J, with 6 bases between. This CDR3 has 13 amino acids. The DNA of the CDR3 is TGTGCCAGCAGTGAAACAGGGAACTATGGCTACACCTTC. Translating gives CASSETGNYGYTF.

A word on this clone: This same CDR3 is encoded by further DNA sequences in the sample. This sequence joins TRBV6-5 and TRBJ2-7; 7 positions match TRBD1. After removal of 6 bases from V and 3 bases from J, the junction contained 8 bases not matched to a gene. This CDR3 contains 14 residues. Germline CDR1 and CDR2: MNHEY and SVGAGI. The CDR3, as DNA: TGTGCCAGCAGCCCACGGGACAGAATCTACGAGCAGTACTTC. It encodes CASSPRDRIYEQYF.

V gene TRBV4-1 combines with J gene TRBJ1-4; D perhaps matches TRBD1 (5 bases). V lost 0 bases and J lost 6, with 5 bases in between. This CDR3 region has 13 residues. Germline V lookup: CDR1 MGHRA, CDR2 YSYEKL. CDR3 sequence: CASSQDRDEKLFF. DNA for the CDR3: TGCGCCAGCAGCCAAGACAGGGATGAAAAACTGTTTTTT.

V usage is TRBV27 and J usage is TRBJ2-7; TRBD1 agrees at 7 bases. Germline CDR1 is MNHEY and CDR2 is SMNVEV (reference sequence). The CDR3 has 14 amino acids. The ends lost 2 bases at V and 6 bases at J; junction bases unmatched: 7. For the CDR3, the DNA is TGTGCCAGCAGTTTACGGCAGGGGGTCGGCGAGCAGTACTTC. Translation: CASSLRQGVGEQYF.

This clone appeared once. The chain recombines TRBV5-1 with TRBJ2-7; 10 bases match TRBD1. CDR3 length: 14 residues. Per the germline V gene, CDR1 is SGHRS and CDR2 is YFSETQ. With V trimmed by 4 bases and J by 3 bases, 4 bases remained unmatched. CDR3 in amino acids: CASSGQGDGYEQYF. As DNA, the CDR3 is TGCGCCAGCAGCGGACAGGGGGATGGCTACGAGCAGTACTTC.

The J gene is TRBJ1-2, the V gene TRBV5-1, with 7 nucleotides matching TRBD1. The CDR3 consists of 14 residues. J lost 4 bases, V lost 2 bases, and 5 bases had no gene match. Germline-derived CDR1 and CDR2 are SGHRS and YFSETQ. CDR3 coding DNA: TGCGCCAGCAGCTTAGGGGGCGCGGGCTATGGCTACACCTTC. Its translation: CASSLGGAGYGYTF.